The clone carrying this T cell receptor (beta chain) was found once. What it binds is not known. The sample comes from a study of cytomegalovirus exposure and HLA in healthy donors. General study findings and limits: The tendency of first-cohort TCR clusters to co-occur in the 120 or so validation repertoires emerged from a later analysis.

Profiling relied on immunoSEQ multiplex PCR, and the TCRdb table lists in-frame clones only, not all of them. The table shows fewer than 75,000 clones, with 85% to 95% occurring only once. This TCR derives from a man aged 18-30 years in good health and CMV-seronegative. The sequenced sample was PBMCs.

CDR3 nucleotide sequence: TGTGCCAGCTCACCACTAGACATCTATAATTCACCCCTCCACTTT. The encoded protein is CASSPLDIYNSPLHF. V gene TRBV18 combines with J gene TRBJ1-6, with no clear D. Per germline, CDR1 KGHSH and CDR2 LQKENI. V was cut by 1 base and J by 3 bases, with 7 bases left in between. The CDR3 extends over 15 amino acids.